The 20 T cell receptor beta chains in this list originate from one sample, sequenced in a study of Ad26.COV2.S vaccination and SARS-CoV-2 variants. TCRdb's table, derived via immunoSEQ multiplex PCR, lists solely in-frame clones and lacks some. The sample lists around 450,000 clones, approximately 92% occurring once. Treatment denoted: 15 to 20 received Ad26.COV2.S at low or high dose, single or two shots; roughly five received placebo; per-sample allocation not given. Specimens were obtained on day 63 following the first vaccine or placebo injection. The source was peripheral blood, collected in a trial of Ad26.COV2.S vaccine versus placebo. These receptors were obtained from a person aged 18-65 years who received the Ad26.COV2.S COVID-19 vaccine or a placebo.

This chain uses TRBV6-6 with TRBJ1-5, with D possibly being TRBD1 (6 bases). Per the germline V gene, CDR1 is MNHNY and CDR2 is SVGAGI (reference sequence). The CDR3 is made up of 12 amino acids. V gave up 6 bases and J gave up 7 bases, with 10 bases separating them. CDR3 loop: CASRGGSQPQHF. The CDR3 nucleotides are TGTGCCAGCAGAGGGGGATCCCAGCCCCAGCATTTT.

This clone showed up just a few times. The chain links TRBV5-1 to TRBJ1-6; D unresolved. Germline assignment: CDR1 SGHRS and CDR2 YFSETQ. Trimming removed 0 bases at V and 14 bases at J, with 12 bases between. The CDR3 extends over 13 amino acids. CDR3 region: CASSLGKSESLHF. DNA of the CDR3: TGCGCCAGCAGCTTGGGCAAATCGGAATCCCTCCACTTT.

The rearrangement uses TRBV4-3 and TRBJ2-7, with D perhaps TRBD2 (5 bases). Germline V gives CDR1 LGHNA, CDR2 YSLEER. Trimming removed 0 bases at V and 2 bases at J, with 11 bases between. The CDR3 length is 15 residues. The CDR3 region has the DNA TGCGCCAGCAGCCAAGATCGGAGCGGAACCTACGAGCAGTACTTC. It yields the protein CASSQDRSGTYEQYF.

This chain uses TRBV6-5 with TRBJ2-1, with TRBD2 matching 7 bases. The length of the CDR3 is 14 residues. V lost 6 bases, J lost 6 bases, and 8 bases stayed unmatched. Germline V gene lookup returns CDR1 MNHEY and CDR2 SVGAGI. CDR3 nucleotide sequence: TGTGCCAGCAGGTCTAGCGGTGGAGGCAATGAGCAGTTCTTC. It is translated as CASRSSGGGNEQFF.

The genes are TRBV4-1 and TRBJ2-3, with D perhaps TRBD2 (6 bases). The CDR3 covers 14 residues. The V gene's germline CDR1 is MGHRA and CDR2 YSYEKL. V was cut by 0 bases and J by 6 bases, with 10 bases left in between. The CDR3 DNA follows: TGCGCCAGCAGCCAAGAGCACCTAGCGGATACGCAGTATTTT. It encodes CASSQEHLADTQYF.

CDR3 sequence (DNA): TGTGCCAGCAGACCCAACAGGGGATATAGCACAGATACGCAGTATTTT. It translates to CASRPNRGYSTDTQYF. V is TRBV7-9 and J is TRBJ2-3; 7 positions agree with TRBD1. V shed 6 bases, J shed 0 bases, and the junction held 9 bases outside the gene matches. CDR3 length equals 16 residues. Germline V lookup: CDR1 SEHNR, CDR2 FQNEAQ (reference sequence).

V is TRBV19 and J is TRBJ1-6, with TRBD1 matching 9 bases. The CDR3 covers 17 residues. Germline V CDR1 and CDR2: LNHDA, SQIVND (reference sequence). The V segment lost 0 bases and the J segment 10 bases; nucleotides outside the gene matches: 10. The CDR3 DNA reads as TGTGCCAGTAGTATAGAGCGAGGGACAGGGCCGGGATCACCCCTCCACTTT. Translated, it gives CASSIERGTGPGSPLHF. Supplemented by reference TRBV19 and TRBJ1-6, the full variable domain reads DGGITQSPKYLFRKEGQNVTLSCEQNLNHDAMYWYRQDPGQGLRLIYYSQIVNDFQKGDIAEGYSVSREKKESFPLTVTSAQKNPTAFYLCASSIERGTGPGSPLHFGNGTRLTVT.

This clone was detected only a few times. The CDR3 DNA follows: TGTGCCAGCAGTGAACTACAGAGAAATTCACCCCTCCACTTT. It yields the protein CASSELQRNSPLHF. J is TRBJ1-6 and V is TRBV6-1, with D unresolved. V lost 2 bases and J lost 7, with 9 bases in between. The germline V gene has CDR1 MNHNS and CDR2 SASEGT. The length of the CDR3 is 14 residues.

The gene calls are TRBV6-2 or TRBV6-3 and TRBJ1-1; 7 bases are a match to TRBD1. V was clipped by 6 bases and J by 11 bases; unmatched bases: 9. Germline V gives CDR1 MNHEY, CDR2 SVGEGT. The CDR3 consists of 12 residues. The CDR3 protein is CASSLRQGIAFF. The CDR3 nucleotides read TGTGCCAGCAGCTTAAGACAGGGAATCGCTTTCTTT.

The rearrangement links TRBV5-4 to TRBJ2-1, with D maybe TRBD2 (6 bases). Germline V CDR1 and CDR2: SGHNT, YYREEE (reference sequence). The CDR3 totals 15 residues. Trimming took off 4 bases at V and 2 bases at J, with 13 bases between the two ends. The CDR3 loop is CASSARGMTYNEQFF. In DNA form, the CDR3 reads TGTGCCAGCAGCGCTCGCGGGATGACCTACAATGAGCAGTTCTTC.

V gene TRBV7-9 combines with J gene TRBJ2-1, with 10 bases that match TRBD2. The CDR3 sequence is 16 residues long. Per germline, CDR1 SEHNR and CDR2 FQNEAQ (reference sequence). Germline trimming cut 1 base from V and 12 bases from J; bases unmatched to any gene: 12. CDR3 sequence reads: CASSLGTLAGAGGQFF. CDR3 coding DNA: TGTGCCAGCAGCTTAGGAACGCTAGCGGGAGCCGGTGGGCAGTTCTTC.

The V and J genes are TRBV6-6 and TRBJ2-1; 7 nucleotides agree with TRBD2. Germline lookup yields CDR1 MNHNY and CDR2 SVGAGI (reference sequence). The CDR3 sequence is 14 residues long. Germline trimming cut 7 bases from V and 3 bases from J; bases unmatched to any gene: 6. This CDR3 reads CASKNRDYYNEQFF. CDR3 nucleotides: TGTGCCAGCAAAAACCGGGACTACTACAATGAGCAGTTCTTC.

This chain uses TRBV18 with TRBJ2-1, with TRBD2 identical over 9 bases. The CDR3 runs 14 residues. V lost 3 bases and J lost 8; bases outside the gene matches: 5. From germline, CDR1 is KGHSH and CDR2 LQKENI. CDR3 bases: TGTGCCAGCTCACCCGGGACTAGCAAGCATGAGCAGTTCTTC. This translates into CASSPGTSKHEQFF.

This chain joins TRBV14 and TRBJ1-3; D not resolved. Germline CDR1 reads SGHDN; CDR2 reads FVKESK. Deletions cut 2 bases from V and 0 bases from J, with 17 bases between. The CDR3 sequence is 18 residues long. CDR3 in amino acids: CASSQFQPGPPSGNTIYF. The CDR3 DNA sequence: TGTGCCAGCAGCCAATTTCAACCGGGTCCCCCCTCTGGAAACACCATATATTTT.

The chain is built from TRBV6-5 and TRBJ2-1, with 10 bases aligning to TRBD2. The V gene end was trimmed by 0 bases and the J gene end by 13 bases; junction bases not matched to a gene: 9. CDR3 length equals 15 residues. Germline loops: CDR1 MNHEY, CDR2 SVGAGI. The CDR3 DNA sequence: TGTGCCAGCAGTTACTCGATCCTGAGCGGGAGGGACCAGTTCTTC. As protein: CASSYSILSGRDQFF.

This clone was seen once. The chain employs TRBV2 and TRBJ1-5, with 10 bases that match TRBD1. The CDR3 is 14 residues long. Unmatched junction bases numbered 6, after V lost 8 bases and J lost 5 bases. Germline V lookup: CDR1 SNHLY, CDR2 FYNNEI. The CDR3 spells CASRETGGYQPQHF. DNA of the CDR3: TGTGCCAGCCGCGAGACAGGGGGCTATCAGCCCCAGCATTTT.

The chain carries TRBV7-2 and TRBJ1-4; a possible D gene is TRBD1 (6 bases). Trimming pared 3 bases from V and 7 bases from J, leaving 24 bases between. Germline CDR1 reads SGHTA; CDR2 reads FQGNSA. The CDR3 totals 18 residues. The CDR3 here is CASSFISPTGKNPEKLFF. The CDR3 DNA is TGTGCCAGCAGCTTCATATCACCCACAGGGAAGAATCCTGAAAAACTGTTTTTT.

J is TRBJ2-7 and V is TRBV28; either TRBD1 or TRBD2 may fit D (5 bases each). Germline loops: CDR1 MDHEN, CDR2 SYDVKM. V lost 7 bases and J 0 bases, leaving 10 bases between the germline ends. The CDR3 contains 13 residues. The CDR3 DNA sequence: TGTGCCAGCACGAGGGGCGGCTCCTACGAGCAGTACTTC. Its translation is CASTRGGSYEQYF.

The rearrangement uses TRBV27 and TRBJ1-6; perhaps TRBD1 as D (6 bases). V lost 3 bases and J lost 6, with 12 bases in between. The CDR3 has 15 residues. Germline assignment: CDR1 MNHEY and CDR2 SMNVEV (reference sequence). CDR3 protein: CASSLRGRGNSPLHF. For the CDR3, the DNA is TGTGCCAGCAGTTTGCGGGGCAGGGGTAATTCACCCCTCCACTTT.

V gene TRBV19 combines with J gene TRBJ1-1, with a possible D match to TRBD1 (5 bases). CDR1 is LNHDA, CDR2 SQIVND, per germline (reference sequence). Trimming removed 7 bases at V and 0 bases at J, with 24 bases between. The CDR3 sequence is 18 residues long. The CDR3 is CASTSQFQSTDMNTEAFF. CDR3 DNA sequence: TGTGCCAGTACCTCTCAATTCCAATCGACAGACATGAACACTGAAGCTTTCTTT.